This T cell receptor (beta chain) stems from a study of blood T cell repertoires in COVID-19. Overall study context: Acute-phase and convalescent COVID-19 samples originated in the United States, Italy and Spain.

J lost 3 bases, V lost 5 bases, and 13 bases had no gene match. Looked up from germline, CDR1 is MNHNY and CDR2 is SVGAGI (reference sequence). The CDR3 loop spans 17 amino acids. Original methodology: Scientists estimated how many nucleated cells there were by amplifying reference gene primers. Some clones are missing from TCRdb's copy, which holds only in-frame ones; the method was immunoSEQ multiplex PCR. V, J and clone size are those of that table, while D and trimming were read from the DNA. This table holds approximately 270,000 clones, approximately 90% found once. Self-reported history from a screening survey and questionnaire set each donor's cohort.

Sequencing used PBMCs or T cells enriched from blood (not recorded which). The receptor was derived from a man in his forties who had been exposed to COVID-19. The J gene is TRBJ1-5, the V gene TRBV6-6, with 7 bases lining up with TRBD1. CDR3 protein: CASSLSARGAPNQPQHF. CDR3 DNA sequence: TGTGCCAGCAGTCTTTCGGCCAGGGGGGCACCCAATCAGCCCCAGCATTTT.